The subject of this entry is one TCR beta chain. Some clones are missing from TCRdb's copy, which holds only in-frame ones; the method was immunoSEQ multiplex PCR. The sample records nearly 200,000 clones, 80% to 85% being singletons. The sample originates from a study of blood T cell repertoires in COVID-19. Looking at the study overall: T cells, B-cell-depleted T cells, or PBMCs provided the cDNA or gDNA that served as material.

This receptor was obtained from a human donor in a cohort sampled during active COVID-19. The sample was peripheral blood.

Here the CDR3 DNA reads TGTGCTAGTGGTTCGAGGGACAGGCCCTTTTTTTTT. Translated: CASGSRDRPFFF. V usage is TRBV12-5 and J usage is TRBJ1-4; 8 positions match TRBD1. V gave up 4 bases and J gave up 17 bases; unmatched junction bases: 9. The CDR3 extends over 12 amino acids. Germline CDR1 and CDR2: LGHNT and FRNRAP.